This section outlines one TCR beta chain sequence together with its context. The target antigen is unknown. The data are from a study of cytomegalovirus exposure and HLA in healthy donors. General study findings and limits: The study designated 150 to 200 TCR beta chains cytomegalovirus-associated.

PCR employed 60 Vbeta and 13 Jbeta primers. Measured with immunoSEQ multiplex PCR; TCRdb has only the in-frame clones, and not every one. The data hold 95,000 to 150,000 clones, with around 80% observed a single time. The CDR3 runs 14 residues. Germline lookup yields CDR1 SGHVS and CDR2 FNYEAQ. The junction had 8 bases not matched to a gene; V was cut back by 5 bases and J by 6 bases. The source is a man aged 30 to 45 in good health and CMV-seropositive. Source material: PBMCs. V usage is TRBV7-6 and J usage is TRBJ1-2; 8 nucleotides line up with TRBD1. The CDR3 loop is CASSVTDRADGYTF. The CDR3 nucleotides read TGTGCCAGCAGCGTTACGGACAGGGCGGATGGCTACACCTTC.